These T cell receptor beta chains were read from a single sample in a study of OX40 agonist ivuxolimab in advanced cancers. Assay used: immunoSEQ multiplex PCR; TCRdb lists only in-frame clones, some missing. The data contain about 77,000 clones, just over 90% of them singletons. This material consisted of CD4+ or CD8+ T cells sorted from blood, taken in a trial of the OX40 agonist ivuxolimab. All receptors come from an adult with an advanced solid tumor such as melanoma, head and neck, liver or kidney cancer. CDR3s include the opening cysteine and the closing phenylalanine or tryptophan. The order of the fields is V gene, J gene, D gene, clone size, CDR3 protein, CDR3 DNA. D genes are given only for firm matches. Rows may omit the clone size; those that give it use once, few, many or a size class.

v_call: TRBV5-4
j_call: TRBJ2-1
d_call: TRBD2
clone_size: .
cdr3_aa: CASSSLAGDNEQFF
cdr3_nt: TGTGCCAGCAGCTCACTAGCGGGCGACAATGAGCAGTTCTTC

v_call: TRBV7-9
j_call: TRBJ2-4
d_call: .
clone_size: .
cdr3_aa: CASSLARGKENIQYF
cdr3_nt: TGTGCCAGCAGCTTAGCTCGGGGGAAAGAAAACATTCAGTACTTC

v_call: TRBV5-1
j_call: TRBJ2-3
d_call: TRBD2
clone_size: .
cdr3_aa: CASSVVLAGTDTQYF
cdr3_nt: TGCGCCAGCAGCGTGGTCCTAGCGGGGACAGATACGCAGTATTTT

v_call: TRBV11-2
j_call: TRBJ2-1
d_call: TRBD2
clone_size: .
cdr3_aa: CASSLGLAGYNEQFF
cdr3_nt: TGTGCCAGCAGCTTAGGACTAGCGGGGTACAATGAGCAGTTCTTC

v_call: TRBV6-4
j_call: TRBJ2-2
d_call: .
clone_size: .
cdr3_aa: CASSRTTSIGELFF
cdr3_nt: TGTGCCAGCAGTCGGACAACTAGCATCGGGGAGCTGTTTTTT

v_call: TRBV27
j_call: TRBJ2-7
d_call: TRBD2
clone_size: .
cdr3_aa: CASSSRTSGRSYEQYF
cdr3_nt: TGTGCCAGCAGTTCCCGGACTAGCGGGAGGTCCTACGAGCAGTACTTC

v_call: TRBV19
j_call: TRBJ2-6
d_call: TRBD1
clone_size: .
cdr3_aa: CASTDRGFSGANVLTF
cdr3_nt: TGTGCCAGTACAGACAGGGGCTTCTCTGGGGCCAACGTCCTGACTTTC

v_call: TRBV7-9
j_call: TRBJ2-6
d_call: .
clone_size: .
cdr3_aa: CASSLSASTPSGANVLTF
cdr3_nt: TGTGCCAGCAGCTTATCGGCTAGTACTCCCTCTGGGGCCAACGTCCTGACTTTC

v_call: TRBV6-1
j_call: TRBJ2-3
d_call: .
clone_size: .
cdr3_aa: CASSETRQDTQYF
cdr3_nt: TGTGCCAGCAGTGAAACGCGGCAAGATACGCAGTATTTT

v_call: TRBV6-6
j_call: TRBJ2-1
d_call: .
clone_size: .
cdr3_aa: CASRTPVRNEQFF
cdr3_nt: TGTGCCAGTCGGACCCCCGTGAGAAATGAGCAGTTCTTC

v_call: TRBV11-2
j_call: TRBJ2-7
d_call: TRBD2
clone_size: .
cdr3_aa: CASSRELAASYEQYF
cdr3_nt: TGTGCCAGCAGCCGGGAACTAGCGGCTTCCTACGAGCAGTACTTC

v_call: TRBV5-1
j_call: TRBJ2-5
d_call: TRBD1
clone_size: .
cdr3_aa: CASSKGTAQETQYF
cdr3_nt: TGCGCCAGCAGCAAAGGGACAGCACAAGAGACCCAGTACTTC

v_call: TRBV19
j_call: TRBJ2-5
d_call: .
clone_size: .
cdr3_aa: CASSITGRGRETQYF
cdr3_nt: TGTGCCAGTAGTATAACGGGTAGGGGGAGAGAGACCCAGTACTTC

v_call: TRBV5-1
j_call: TRBJ1-4
d_call: .
clone_size: .
cdr3_aa: CASSLVPNMKGKLFF
cdr3_nt: TGCGCCAGCAGCTTGGTCCCGAACATGAAGGGAAAACTGTTTTTT

v_call: TRBV18
j_call: TRBJ2-2
d_call: .
clone_size: .
cdr3_aa: CASSPPNGFTGELFF
cdr3_nt: TGTGCCAGCTCACCACCCAACGGGTTCACCGGGGAGCTGTTTTTT

v_call: TRBV11-2
j_call: TRBJ2-7
d_call: .
clone_size: .
cdr3_aa: CASSFRSEQYF
cdr3_nt: TGTGCCAGCAGCTTTAGGAGCGAGCAGTACTTC

v_call: TRBV5-1
j_call: TRBJ2-7
d_call: .
clone_size: .
cdr3_aa: CASSLDPSVYEQYF
cdr3_nt: TGCGCCAGCAGCTTGGATCCGTCGGTCTACGAGCAGTACTTC

v_call: TRBV5-1
j_call: TRBJ1-2
d_call: TRBD1
clone_size: .
cdr3_aa: CASSLWSGGGGYTF
cdr3_nt: TGCGCCAGCAGCTTATGGTCAGGGGGCGGAGGCTACACCTTC

v_call: TRBV10-2
j_call: TRBJ1-5
d_call: .
clone_size: once
cdr3_aa: CASTHGYQDGNQPQHF
cdr3_nt: TGCGCCAGCACCCACGGGTACCAGGATGGCAATCAGCCCCAGCATTTT

v_call: TRBV9
j_call: TRBJ2-3
d_call: .
clone_size: .
cdr3_aa: CASSPRGTQDTQYF
cdr3_nt: TGTGCCAGCAGCCCACGGGGAACTCAGGATACGCAGTATTTT

v_call: TRBV7-6
j_call: TRBJ2-7
d_call: .
clone_size: .
cdr3_aa: CASSLQGNEQYF
cdr3_nt: TGTGCCAGCAGCTTGCAGGGAAACGAGCAGTACTTC

v_call: TRBV7-9
j_call: TRBJ2-2
d_call: .
clone_size: .
cdr3_aa: CASSVGIHGELFF
cdr3_nt: TGTGCCAGCAGCGTCGGGATCCACGGGGAGCTGTTTTTT

v_call: TRBV5-6
j_call: TRBJ2-2
d_call: .
clone_size: .
cdr3_aa: CASSYRPETAARELFF
cdr3_nt: TGTGCCAGCAGCTACCGACCCGAGACGGCCGCCCGGGAGCTGTTTTTT

v_call: TRBV6-5
j_call: TRBJ2-3
d_call: TRBD2
clone_size: .
cdr3_aa: CASSYSTSGSTDTQYF
cdr3_nt: TGTGCCAGCAGTTACTCGACTAGCGGCAGCACAGATACGCAGTATTTT

v_call: TRBV19
j_call: TRBJ1-5
d_call: .
clone_size: .
cdr3_aa: CASSIWRDYQPQHF
cdr3_nt: TGTGCCAGTAGTATTTGGAGGGACTATCAGCCCCAGCATTTT

v_call: TRBV13
j_call: TRBJ1-4
d_call: .
clone_size: .
cdr3_aa: CASSLRSNEKLFF
cdr3_nt: TGTGCCAGCAGCTTAAGGTCTAATGAAAAACTGTTTTTT

v_call: TRBV7-6
j_call: TRBJ2-1
d_call: TRBD1
clone_size: few
cdr3_aa: CASTDRDGEQFF
cdr3_nt: TGTGCCAGCACCGACAGGGACGGTGAGCAGTTCTTC

v_call: TRBV27
j_call: TRBJ2-1
d_call: .
clone_size: .
cdr3_aa: CASSKARGTYNEQFF
cdr3_nt: TGTGCCAGCAGCAAGGCCCGCGGAACCTACAATGAGCAGTTCTTC

v_call: TRBV5-1
j_call: TRBJ1-6
d_call: .
clone_size: .
cdr3_aa: CASSTGQGVDSPLHF
cdr3_nt: TGCGCCAGCAGCACGGGACAAGGTGTTGATTCACCCCTCCACTTT

v_call: TRBV30
j_call: TRBJ1-2
d_call: .
clone_size: .
cdr3_aa: CAWSTIEGIGYTF
cdr3_nt: TGTGCCTGGAGTACCATAGAGGGTATTGGCTACACCTTC

v_call: TRBV7-9
j_call: TRBJ1-1
d_call: .
clone_size: .
cdr3_aa: CASSSQGNTEAFF
cdr3_nt: TGTGCCAGCAGCTCACAGGGGAACACTGAAGCTTTCTTT